Sequencing of this T cell receptor beta chain was carried out in a study of blood T cell repertoires in COVID-19. Overall study: Donors in the United States, Italy and Spain gave samples during acute or convalescent COVID-19.

The method was immunoSEQ multiplex PCR; TCRdb's version includes in-frame clones alone and lacks a portion of them. Here the sample spans about 160,000 clones, approximately 77% being singletons. The specimen was peripheral blood. This sequence was found in a woman at least 80 years old with active or convalescent COVID-19.

CDR3 in DNA: TGTGCCAGCAGCCCTGAGGCTCTAGAGGGTGAAAAACTGTTTTTT. As protein: CASSPEALEGEKLFF. This sequence joins TRBV9 and TRBJ1-4; D is unclear. Germline V lookup: CDR1 SGDLS, CDR2 YYNGEE. With 4 bases removed from V and 7 bases from J, the gap between germline ends came to 17 bases. CDR3 length: 15 residues.